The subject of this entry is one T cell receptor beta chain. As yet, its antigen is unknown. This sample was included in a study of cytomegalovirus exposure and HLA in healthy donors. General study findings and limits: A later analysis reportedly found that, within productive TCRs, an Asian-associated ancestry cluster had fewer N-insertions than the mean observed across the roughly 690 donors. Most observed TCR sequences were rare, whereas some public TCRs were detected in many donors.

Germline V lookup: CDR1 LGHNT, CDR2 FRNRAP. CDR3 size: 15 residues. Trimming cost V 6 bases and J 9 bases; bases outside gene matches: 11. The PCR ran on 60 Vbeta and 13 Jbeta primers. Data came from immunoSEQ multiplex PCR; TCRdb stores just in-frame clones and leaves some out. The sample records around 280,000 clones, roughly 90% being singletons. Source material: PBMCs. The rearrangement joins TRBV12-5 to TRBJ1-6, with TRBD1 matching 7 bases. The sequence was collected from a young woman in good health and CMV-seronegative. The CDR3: CASGARDSRSSPLHF. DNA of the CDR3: TGTGCTAGTGGGGCCCGGGACAGTAGATCTTCACCCCTCCACTTT.